These T cell receptor beta chains were read from a single sample in a study of blood T cell repertoires in COVID-19. Libraries were prepared by immunoSEQ multiplex PCR; TCRdb keeps only in-frame clonotypes and omits some of them. The sample yields roughly 290,000 clones, about 91% seen once. Sequencing was done on a sample of peripheral blood. These receptor sequences come from a woman in her sixties with acute or convalescent COVID-19. Each CDR3 is given with its conserved first and last residue. The D gene is left open where the match is weak. Clone size is stated in some rows and not others, as once, few, many or a class when expanded.

j_call v_call clone_size d_call cdr3_aa cdr3_nt
TRBJ1-2 TRBV7-9 . TRBD1 CAGQENYGYTF TGTGCCGGACAGGAGAACTATGGCTACACCTTC
TRBJ1-1 TRBV3-1/TRBV3-2 . . CASSQEFGGRNTEAFF TGTGCCAGCAGCCAAGAATTCGGGGGGCGGAACACTGAAGCTTTCTTT
TRBJ2-3 TRBV12-3/TRBV12-4 once TRBD2 CASIIGSGGSEYF TGTGCCAGCATCATAGGTAGCGGGGGGTCTGAGTATTTT
TRBJ2-7 TRBV29-1 . TRBD1 CSAGQGADYEQYF TGCAGCGCTGGACAGGGGGCAGACTACGAGCAGTACTTC
TRBJ1-1 TRBV30 . . CAWIVGEAAFF TGTGCCTGGATCGTGGGGGAGGCGGCTTTCTTT
TRBJ1-5 TRBV5-6 . . CASSLGLLNQPQHF TGTGCCAGCAGCTTGGGACTGCTTAATCAGCCCCAGCATTTT
TRBJ2-3 TRBV4-3 . TRBD2 CASSRTSGTTDTQYF TGCGCCAGCAGCCGGACTAGCGGGACGACAGATACGCAGTATTTT
TRBJ1-4 TRBV19 . . CASALGQNEKLFF TGTGCCAGCGCGTTGGGGCAGAATGAAAAACTGTTTTTT
TRBJ1-1 TRBV7-2 . TRBD1 CASGRDRETEAFF TGTGCCAGCGGCCGGGACAGGGAAACTGAAGCTTTCTTT
TRBJ2-1 TRBV5-6 . TRBD2 CASSSWTSGRYTNNEQFF TGTGCCAGCAGCTCGTGGACTAGCGGGAGATATACAAACAATGAGCAGTTCTTC
TRBJ1-2 TRBV30 . . CAWSPGYGYTF TGTGCCTGGAGTCCCGGGTATGGCTACACCTTC
TRBJ2-7 TRBV3-1/TRBV3-2 . TRBD2 CASSQDLVGRAPREQYF TGTGCCAGCAGCCAAGATTTAGTAGGGAGGGCCCCTCGAGAGCAGTACTTC
TRBJ2-1 TRBV27 . TRBD2 CASSLLLAGFNEQFF TGTGCCAGCAGTTTATTGCTAGCGGGATTCAATGAGCAGTTCTTC
TRBJ1-2 TRBV4-3 . . CASSQGPGDRWGYTF TGCGCCAGCAGCCAAGGACCAGGGGATAGGTGGGGCTACACCTTC
TRBJ2-3 TRBV7-2 . . CASSLGQFSTDTQYF TGTGCCAGCAGCTTAGGCCAGTTCAGCACAGATACGCAGTATTTT
TRBJ1-1 TRBV6-6 . . CASSYSLNPPGSEAFF TGTGCCAGCAGTTACTCGTTGAATCCGCCAGGGTCTGAAGCTTTCTTT
TRBJ1-3 TRBV5-1 . TRBD1 CASRQQGAYGNTIYF TGCGCCAGCAGGCAACAGGGGGCATATGGAAACACCATATATTTT
TRBJ2-5 TRBV5-4 . TRBD2 CASRVKREGQETQYF TGTGCCAGCAGGGTAAAACGGGAGGGTCAAGAGACCCAGTACTTC
TRBJ2-4 TRBV27 . . CASSLIGANIQYF TGTGCCAGCAGTTTAATAGGGGCGAACATTCAGTACTTC
TRBJ2-5 TRBV19 . TRBD1 CASSIRSGGAGETQYF TGTGCCAGTAGTATTCGTTCAGGGGGCGCGGGAGAGACCCAGTACTTC
TRBJ1-2 TRBV19 few TRBD1 CASSGKGQGNYGYTF TGTGCCAGTAGTGGGAAGGGACAGGGAAACTATGGCTACACCTTC
TRBJ1-1 TRBV19 . TRBD1 CATQGEGTEAFF TGTGCCACACAGGGGGAGGGTACTGAAGCTTTCTTT
TRBJ1-1 TRBV6-5 once . CASSYGRVNTEAFF TGTGCCAGCAGTTACGGCAGGGTGAACACTGAAGCTTTCTTT
TRBJ1-5 TRBV19 . . CAAGQPQHF TGTGCCGCAGGTCAGCCCCAGCATTTT
TRBJ2-5 TRBV2 . TRBD1 CASSYGTGTYQETQYF TGTGCCAGCAGTTATGGGACAGGTACATACCAAGAGACCCAGTACTTC
TRBJ1-6 TRBV5-4 . TRBD1 CASSPPGQGDSPLHF TGTGCCAGCAGTCCGCCCGGACAGGGCGATTCACCCCTCCACTTT
TRBJ2-4 TRBV5-1 . . CASSSLGVGQNIQYF TGCGCCAGCAGCTCCCTAGGGGTGGGGCAAAACATTCAGTACTTC
TRBJ1-1 TRBV19 . . CASSMDSMNTEAFF TGTGCCAGTAGTATGGACAGCATGAACACTGAAGCTTTCTTT
TRBJ1-5 TRBV6-2/TRBV6-3 . . CASSITGGQPQHF TGTGCCAGCAGTATTACGGGGGGGCAGCCCCAGCATTTT
TRBJ1-3 TRBV18 few . CASSPSAGNTIYF TGTGCCAGCTCACCCTCAGCTGGAAACACCATATATTTT
TRBJ1-6 TRBV28 few . CASSLNTGRSSPLHF TGTGCCAGCAGTTTAAATACAGGGAGAAGTTCACCCCTCCACTTT
TRBJ2-2 TRBV24-1 . TRBD2 CATSDPGTSGVYLVFAGELFF TGTGCCACCAGTGATCCCGGGACTAGCGGGGTTTATTTAGTTTTCGCCGGGGAGCTGTTTTTT
TRBJ2-3 TRBV5-6 . TRBD2 CASSLGLAGAYF TGTGCCAGCAGCTTGGGACTAGCGGGAGCGTATTTT
TRBJ2-1 TRBV10-3 . . CAISDGQNNEQFF TGTGCCATCAGTGATGGTCAGAACAATGAGCAGTTCTTC
TRBJ2-5 TRBV5-4 . . CASSPAGPSAQYF TGTGCCAGCAGCCCGGCGGGGCCATCGGCCCAGTACTTC
TRBJ1-5 TRBV5-6 . . CASSLRWGGQPQHF TGTGCCAGCAGCCTTCGTTGGGGGGGTCAGCCCCAGCATTTT
TRBJ1-5 TRBV27 . TRBD1 CASSSRQGMGRQPQHF TGTGCCAGCAGTTCTCGACAGGGTATGGGGAGGCAGCCCCAGCATTTT
TRBJ2-2 TRBV6-5 . . CASSLGQTHWELFF TGTGCCAGCAGTTTAGGCCAGACTCACTGGGAGCTGTTTTTT
TRBJ1-2 TRBV3-1/TRBV3-2 . . CASGLEHYGYTF TGTGCCAGCGGCCTGGAGCACTATGGCTACACCTTC
TRBJ1-5 TRBV2 . . CASSGTTKDVPSNQPQHF TGTGCCAGCAGTGGGACAACTAAGGATGTTCCCAGCAATCAGCCCCAGCATTTT
TRBJ1-2 TRBV5-4 . TRBD1 CASSPIDRDYGYTF TGTGCCAGCAGCCCTATCGACAGGGACTATGGCTACACCTTC
TRBJ1-5 TRBV27 once TRBD1 CASSSRGINQPQHF TGTGCCAGCAGTTCCAGGGGGATCAATCAGCCCCAGCATTTT
TRBJ1-5 TRBV18 . . CASSPLGLNQPQHF TGTGCCAGCTCACCTTTGGGGCTCAATCAGCCCCAGCATTTT
TRBJ2-3 TRBV2 . . CASSPQGDSGQYF TGTGCCAGCAGTCCTCAAGGGGACTCCGGGCAGTATTTT
TRBJ1-2 TRBV10-3 . TRBD1 CAISESQGANYGYTF TGTGCCATCAGTGAGTCCCAGGGGGCGAACTATGGCTACACCTTC
TRBJ2-7 TRBV10-3 . . CAISEERSIDRKIYEQYF TGTGCCATCAGTGAGGAACGGTCGATAGACAGGAAAATCTACGAGCAGTACTTC
TRBJ2-1 TRBV29-1 . TRBD2 CSVEGGLAGPSSYNEQFF TGCAGCGTTGAAGGGGGACTAGCGGGGCCGAGCTCCTACAATGAGCAGTTCTTC
TRBJ1-5 TRBV2 . . CASSDGRGWQPQHF TGTGCCAGCAGTGACGGCAGGGGTTGGCAGCCCCAGCATTTT
TRBJ2-1 TRBV27 once TRBD2 CASSLYAGGTYNEQFF TGTGCCAGCAGTCTCTACGCGGGAGGGACCTACAATGAGCAGTTCTTC
TRBJ1-4 TRBV10-2 . . CASRSSRVTNEKLFF TGCGCCAGCAGATCATCCAGGGTAACTAATGAAAAACTGTTTTTT
TRBJ1-1 TRBV6-2/TRBV6-3 . . CASSYYLGLNTEAFF TGTGCCAGCAGTTACTATTTGGGGCTGAACACTGAAGCTTTCTTT
TRBJ1-1 TRBV6-2/TRBV6-3 . . CASSYLTRAMNTEAFF TGTGCCAGCAGTTACCTTACGAGGGCTATGAACACTGAAGCTTTCTTT
TRBJ2-7 TRBV4-2 . TRBD1 CASSPGTGNYEQYF TGTGCCAGCAGCCCTGGGACAGGTAATTACGAGCAGTACTTC
TRBJ1-2 TRBV6-5 . TRBD1 CASSLRQGYGYTF TGTGCCAGCAGTTTACGACAGGGTTATGGCTACACCTTC
TRBJ1-4 TRBV5-1 . TRBD1 CASSFGQGREKLFF TGCGCCAGCAGCTTCGGACAGGGTAGGGAAAAACTGTTTTTT